This record concerns one TCR beta chain sequence. Antigen: not known. The sample is drawn from a study of cytomegalovirus exposure and HLA in healthy donors. Regarding the study as a whole: Whilst most TCR sequences proved rare, a subset of public TCRs occurred across many donors. Later analysis reportedly placed an Asian-associated ancestry cluster below the roughly 700-donor mean in N-insertions.

Trimming cost V 2 bases and J 3 bases; bases outside gene matches: 4. This CDR3 is built from 15 residues. The germline V gene encodes CDR1 SGHTA and CDR2 FQGNSA. Use of 60 Vbeta and 13 Jbeta primers characterized the PCR. Method: immunoSEQ multiplex PCR; TCRdb's copy keeps in-frame clones and lacks some. The repertoire has around 140,000 clones, around 74% of them found once; the top ten carry about 7.3%. The sample was PBMCs. The V gene is TRBV7-2, the J gene TRBJ2-3; 8 nucleotides match TRBD1. The source is a male donor in good health and CMV-seronegative. Here the CDR3 reads CASSLSQGATDTQYF. The CDR3 DNA reads TGTGCCAGCAGCTTAAGCCAGGGGGCGACAGATACGCAGTATTTT.